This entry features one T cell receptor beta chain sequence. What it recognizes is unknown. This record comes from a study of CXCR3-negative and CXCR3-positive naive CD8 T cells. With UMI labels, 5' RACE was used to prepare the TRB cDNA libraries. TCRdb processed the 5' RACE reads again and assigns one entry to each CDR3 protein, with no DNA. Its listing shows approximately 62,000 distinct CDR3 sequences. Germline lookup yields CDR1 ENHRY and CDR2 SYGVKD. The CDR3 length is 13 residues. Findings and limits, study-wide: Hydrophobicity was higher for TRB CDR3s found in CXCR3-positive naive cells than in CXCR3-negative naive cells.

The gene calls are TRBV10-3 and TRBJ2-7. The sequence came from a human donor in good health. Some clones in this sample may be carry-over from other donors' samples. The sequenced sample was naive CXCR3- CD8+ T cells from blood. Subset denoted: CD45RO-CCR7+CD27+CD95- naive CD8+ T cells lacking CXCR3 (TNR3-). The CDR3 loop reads CAISLDGSYEQYF.